This T cell receptor beta chain was profiled in a study of CD8 T cells in ankylosing spondylitis. Study observations and caveats: Clones linked to disease were reported to show significant enrichment in matched ankylosing spondylitis synovial fluid. Peripheral blood held disease-linked clones only at relatively low frequency, and these were CD8+.

There are a few counts of this clonotype. Its target is not known. The CDR3 sequence is 14 residues long. The ends were cut back, 2 bases at V and 5 bases at J, with 11 bases in the middle. Germline V lookup: CDR1 MGHDK, CDR2 SYGVNS. TCRdb analysed the 5' RACE reads with MiXCR anew, one entry per CDR3 protein. The sample includes about 360,000 distinct CDR3 sequences, around 20% of them seen just once. V is TRBV25-1 and J is TRBJ2-3; D is uncertain. Sequencing was performed on blood, either unsorted or a sorted T cell fraction (not recorded which). The sequence derives from a male donor with ankylosing spondylitis or in good health (not recorded which). CDR3 nucleotides: TGTGCCAGCAGTGAAGCTGAGTTCGGAGATACGCAGTATTTT. Encoded protein: CASSEAEFGDTQYF.